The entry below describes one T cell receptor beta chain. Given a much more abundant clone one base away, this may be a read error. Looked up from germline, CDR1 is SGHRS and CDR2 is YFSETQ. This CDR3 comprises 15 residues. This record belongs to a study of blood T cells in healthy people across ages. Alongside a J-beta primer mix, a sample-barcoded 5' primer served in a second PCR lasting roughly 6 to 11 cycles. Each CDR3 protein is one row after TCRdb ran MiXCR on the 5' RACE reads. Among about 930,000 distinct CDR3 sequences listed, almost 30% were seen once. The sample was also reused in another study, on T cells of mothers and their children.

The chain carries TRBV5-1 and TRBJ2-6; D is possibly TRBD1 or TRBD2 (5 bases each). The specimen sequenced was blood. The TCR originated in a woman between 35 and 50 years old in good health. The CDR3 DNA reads TGCGCCAGCAGCCGGGGTGAGGCTGGGGCCAACGTCCGGACTTTC. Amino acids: CASSRGEAGANVRTF.